The 2 T cell receptor beta chains given below trace back to one sample, sequenced in a study of blood T cell repertoires in COVID-19. Sequenced by immunoSEQ multiplex PCR; TCRdb stores in-frame clones only, minus some. The sample yields 330,000 or so clones, 88% seen once. The sequenced sample consisted of PBMCs or T cells enriched from blood (not recorded which). The receptors come from a woman aged 30 to 39 who had been exposed to COVID-19.

This rearrangement joins TRBV6-1 to TRBJ2-7; maybe TRBD1 (6 bases). V gave up 0 bases and J gave up 4 bases, with 13 bases separating them. Germline V gene sequence: CDR1 MNHNS, CDR2 SASEGT. This CDR3 contains 15 residues. CDR3 in DNA: TGTGCCAGCAGTGAAGCTAGAGGACAGAGGTACGAGCAGTACTTC. This encodes CASSEARGQRYEQYF.

The rearrangement uses TRBV2 and TRBJ2-1; 8 nucleotides align to TRBD1. The CDR3 consists of 12 residues. The germline CDR1 and CDR2 sequences are SNHLY and FYNNEI. V shed 6 bases and J 10 bases; nucleotides not matched to a gene: 5. CDR3 amino acids: CASRSGDREQFF. DNA for the CDR3: TGTGCCAGCAGGTCGGGGGACAGGGAGCAGTTCTTC.